This entry describes one T cell receptor beta chain. Its antigen is undetermined. This entry belongs to a study of shared clonotypes between healthy human individuals. General study findings and limits: Among donors, sharing of clonotypes was expected to be affected by sequencing depth. When naive CD4 clonotypes were compared across several donors, 4% to 6.5% were shared. The small donor group covered limited genetic and exposure diversity.

A CD45RA-negative memory subset and a CD45RA+ naive subset were separated from the CD4+ cells. The protocol was immunoSEQ multiplex PCR, while the TCRdb copy is restricted to in-frame clones and leaves out a portion. Of approximately 2.4 million clones in the sample, around 95% are singletons; the top ten hold 0.1% to 0.15%. Germline lookup yields CDR1 SQVTM and CDR2 ANQGSEA. V lost 6 bases and J 0 bases, leaving 14 bases between the germline ends. The CDR3 has 14 amino acids. The sequencing input was naive CD4+ T cells sorted from blood. Subset described: CD45RA+ positively selected. This clonotype originated in a man between 18 and 29 years old in good health. This chain links TRBV29-1 with TRBJ1-1, with a weak D call TRBD1 (5 bases). The CDR3 protein is CSVGPGRLNTEAFF. The CDR3 DNA follows: TGCAGCGTAGGACCGGGACGTTTGAACACTGAAGCTTTCTTT.